What follows is one TCR beta chain and its context. These data belong to a study of response to subunit inactivated influenza vaccine. TCRdb independently ran MiXCR on the RT-PCR reads; one entry per CDR3 protein. The sample contains 250,000 to 350,000 distinct CDR3 sequences, approximately 20% of which appear only once. V lost 1 base to trimming and J lost 6 bases, with 12 bases between them. CDR3 size: 14 residues. CDR1 SGHTA and CDR2 FQGNSA come from the germline V gene. The rearrangement uses TRBV7-2 and TRBJ1-1; no clear D. The material sequenced was PBMCs from blood, taken 21 months after vaccination. The clonotype was recovered from a man between 50 and 69 years old who received an inactivated influenza vaccine. The CDR3 region has the DNA TGTGCCAGCAGCTTAGTAGCCAAGGCAGCTGAAGCTTTCTTT. Its protein is CASSLVAKAAEAFF.